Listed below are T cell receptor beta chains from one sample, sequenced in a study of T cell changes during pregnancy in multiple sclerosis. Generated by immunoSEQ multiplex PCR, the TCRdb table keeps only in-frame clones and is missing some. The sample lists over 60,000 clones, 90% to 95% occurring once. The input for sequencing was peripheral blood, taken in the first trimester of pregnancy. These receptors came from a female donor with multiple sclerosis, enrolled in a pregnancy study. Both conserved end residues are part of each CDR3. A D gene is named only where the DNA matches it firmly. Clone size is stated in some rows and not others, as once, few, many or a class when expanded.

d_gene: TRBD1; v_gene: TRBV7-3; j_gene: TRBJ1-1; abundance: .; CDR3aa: CASSETGTGVNTEAFF; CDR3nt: TGTGCCAGCAGCGAAACCGGGACAGGGGTTAACACTGAAGCTTTCTTT
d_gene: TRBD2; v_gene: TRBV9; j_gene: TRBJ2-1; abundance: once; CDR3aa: CASSVGGLAKISSYNEQFF; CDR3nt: TGTGCCAGCAGCGTTGGGGGACTAGCGAAAATAAGCTCCTACAATGAGCAGTTCTTC
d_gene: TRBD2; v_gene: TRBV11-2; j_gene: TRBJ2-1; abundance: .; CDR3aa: CASSLAGTSQFF; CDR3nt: TGTGCCAGCAGCTTAGCCGGGACTAGTCAGTTCTTC
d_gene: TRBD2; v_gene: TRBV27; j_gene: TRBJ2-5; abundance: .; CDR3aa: CASMGGSQTQYF; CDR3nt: TGTGCCAGCATGGGCGGGAGTCAGACCCAGTACTTC
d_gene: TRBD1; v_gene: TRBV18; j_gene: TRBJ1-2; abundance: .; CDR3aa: CASSPGQDYGYTF; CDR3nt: TGTGCCAGCTCACCAGGACAGGACTATGGCTACACCTTC
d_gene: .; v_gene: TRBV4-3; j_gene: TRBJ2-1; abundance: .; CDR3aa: CASSQDRGGYNEQFF; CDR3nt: TGCGCCAGCAGCCAAGATAGGGGGGGGTACAATGAGCAGTTCTTC
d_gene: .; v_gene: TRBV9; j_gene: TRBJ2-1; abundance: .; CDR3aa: CASSVDEGDEQFF; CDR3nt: TGTGCCAGCAGCGTCGACGAGGGGGATGAGCAGTTCTTC
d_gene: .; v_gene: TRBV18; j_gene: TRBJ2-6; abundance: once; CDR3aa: CASSSTGTGANVLTF; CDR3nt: TGTGCCAGCTCATCTACAGGGACTGGGGCCAACGTCCTGACTTTC
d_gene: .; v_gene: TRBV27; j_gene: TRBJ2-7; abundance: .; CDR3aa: CASRPSDTHSYEQYF; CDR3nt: TGTGCCAGCAGGCCTTCGGACACACACTCCTACGAGCAGTACTTC
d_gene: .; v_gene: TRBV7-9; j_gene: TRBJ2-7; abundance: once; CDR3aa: CASSLGASEQYF; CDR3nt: TGTGCCAGCAGCTTGGGGGCTAGCGAGCAGTACTTC
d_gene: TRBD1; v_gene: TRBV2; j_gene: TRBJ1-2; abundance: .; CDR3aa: CASSRDRAVSFYTF; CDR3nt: TGTGCCAGCAGCCGGGACAGGGCGGTGTCCTTCTACACCTTC
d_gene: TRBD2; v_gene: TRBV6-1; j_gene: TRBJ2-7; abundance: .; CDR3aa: CASSEGGTSGYEQYF; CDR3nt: TGTGCCAGCAGTGAAGGCGGGACTAGCGGCTACGAGCAGTACTTC
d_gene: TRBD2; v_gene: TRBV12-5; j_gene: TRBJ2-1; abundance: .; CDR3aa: CASGHMGLAGGNNEQFF; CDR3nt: TGTGCTAGTGGTCACATGGGGCTAGCGGGAGGGAACAATGAGCAGTTCTTC
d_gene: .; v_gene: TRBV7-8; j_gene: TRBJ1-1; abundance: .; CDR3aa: CASSPRQARPMNTEAFF; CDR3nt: TGTGCCAGCAGCCCCAGACAGGCGAGACCTATGAACACTGAAGCTTTCTTT
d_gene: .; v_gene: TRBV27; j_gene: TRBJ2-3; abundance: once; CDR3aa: CASSLWWQGPSTDTQYF; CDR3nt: TGTGCCAGCAGTTTATGGTGGCAGGGGCCATCCACAGATACGCAGTATTTT
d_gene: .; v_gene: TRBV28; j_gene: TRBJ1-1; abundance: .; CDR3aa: CASSLTPPNMNTEAFF; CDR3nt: TGTGCCAGCAGTTTAACCCCTCCCAACATGAACACTGAAGCTTTCTTT
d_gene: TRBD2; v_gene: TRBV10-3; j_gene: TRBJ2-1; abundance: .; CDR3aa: CAISLLAGGEQFF; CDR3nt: TGTGCCATCAGCCTACTAGCGGGAGGGGAGCAGTTCTTC
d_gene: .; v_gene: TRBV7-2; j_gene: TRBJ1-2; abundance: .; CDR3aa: CASSLGGSPTF; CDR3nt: TGTGCCAGCAGCTTAGGAGGTAGTCCCACCTTC
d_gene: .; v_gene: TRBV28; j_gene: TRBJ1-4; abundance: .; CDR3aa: CASSFLTGTSLQNEKLFF; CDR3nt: TGTGCCAGCAGTTTTCTTACAGGCACTAGCCTCCAAAATGAAAAACTGTTTTTT
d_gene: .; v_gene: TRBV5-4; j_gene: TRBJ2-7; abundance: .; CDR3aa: CASSPLRSGEQYF; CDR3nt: TGTGCCAGCAGCCCACTCCGGAGCGGCGAGCAGTACTTC
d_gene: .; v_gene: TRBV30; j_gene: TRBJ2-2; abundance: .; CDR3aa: CAWSVTARGTGELFF; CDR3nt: TGTGCCTGGAGTGTAACCGCCAGGGGAACCGGGGAGCTGTTTTTT
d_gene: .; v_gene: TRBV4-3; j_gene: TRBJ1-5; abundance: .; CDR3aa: CASSQDFLPRTDSNQPQHF; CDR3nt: TGCGCCAGCAGCCAAGACTTTTTACCCAGGACTGATAGCAATCAGCCCCAGCATTTT
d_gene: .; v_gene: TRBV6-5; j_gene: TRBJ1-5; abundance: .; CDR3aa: CASSYSENQPQHF; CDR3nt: TGTGCCAGCAGTTACTCGGAGAATCAGCCCCAGCATTTT
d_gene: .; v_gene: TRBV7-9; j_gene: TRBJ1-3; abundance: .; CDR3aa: CASSSRDSGGSGNTIYF; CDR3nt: TGTGCCAGCAGCTCCCGGGACTCCGGCGGCTCTGGAAACACCATATATTTT
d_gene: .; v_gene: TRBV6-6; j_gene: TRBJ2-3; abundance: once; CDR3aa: CASSYSSSADTQYF; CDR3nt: TGTGCCAGCAGTTACTCGTCCAGCGCAGATACGCAGTATTTT
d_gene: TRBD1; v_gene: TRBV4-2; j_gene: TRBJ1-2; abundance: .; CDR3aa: CASSQAPTGYRGNGYTF; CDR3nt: TGTGCCAGCAGCCAGGCCCCGACAGGGTATCGTGGAAATGGCTACACCTTC
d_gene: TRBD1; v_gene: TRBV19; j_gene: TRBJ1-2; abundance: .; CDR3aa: CASSISPKGADYGYTF; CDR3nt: TGTGCCAGTAGTATAAGCCCCAAGGGGGCGGACTATGGCTACACCTTC
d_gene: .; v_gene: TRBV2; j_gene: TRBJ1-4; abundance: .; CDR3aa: CASSEQGLTNEKLFF; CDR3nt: TGTGCCAGCAGTGAGCAGGGGTTGACTAATGAAAAACTGTTTTTT
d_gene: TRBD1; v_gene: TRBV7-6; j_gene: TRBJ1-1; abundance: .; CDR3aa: CASSLEQGSWVGNTEAFF; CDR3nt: TGTGCCAGCAGCTTAGAACAGGGGTCTTGGGTGGGGAACACTGAAGCTTTCTTT
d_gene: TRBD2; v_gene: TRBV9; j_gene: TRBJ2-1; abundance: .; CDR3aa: CASSWDGTSQDEQFF; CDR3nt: TGTGCCAGCAGCTGGGACGGGACTAGCCAAGATGAGCAGTTCTTC
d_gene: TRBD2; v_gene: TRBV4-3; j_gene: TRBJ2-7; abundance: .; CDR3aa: CASSQGLGLGAYEQYF; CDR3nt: TGCGCCAGCAGCCAAGGGCTGGGACTAGGGGCCTACGAGCAGTACTTC
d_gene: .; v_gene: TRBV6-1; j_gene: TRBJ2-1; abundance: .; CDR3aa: CASSEVYSYNEQFF; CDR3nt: TGTGCCAGCAGTGAAGTTTACTCCTACAATGAGCAGTTCTTC
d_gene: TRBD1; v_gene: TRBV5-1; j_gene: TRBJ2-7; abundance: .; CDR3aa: CARGTAKYEQYF; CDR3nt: TGCGCCAGGGGGACAGCCAAATACGAGCAGTACTTC
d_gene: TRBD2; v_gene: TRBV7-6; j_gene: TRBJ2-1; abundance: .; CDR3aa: CASSLGVGTSVYNEQFF; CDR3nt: TGTGCCAGCAGCTTAGGGGTCGGGACTAGCGTCTACAATGAGCAGTTCTTC
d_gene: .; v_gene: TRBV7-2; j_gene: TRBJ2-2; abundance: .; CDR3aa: CASSLLPGNTGELFF; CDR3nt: TGTGCCAGCAGCTTACTACCGGGGAACACCGGGGAGCTGTTTTTT
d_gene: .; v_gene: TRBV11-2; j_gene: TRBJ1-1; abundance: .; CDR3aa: CASRPLGGSEAFF; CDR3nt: TGTGCCAGCAGACCGTTAGGGGGAAGTGAAGCTTTCTTT
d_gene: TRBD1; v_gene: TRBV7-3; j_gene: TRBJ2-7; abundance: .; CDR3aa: CASSQRTGASYEQYF; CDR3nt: TGTGCCAGCAGCCAAAGGACAGGGGCCTCCTACGAGCAGTACTTC
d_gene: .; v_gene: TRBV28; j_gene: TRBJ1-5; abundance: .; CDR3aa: CASSVQLNQPQHF; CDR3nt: TGTGCCAGCAGCGTACAGCTAAATCAGCCCCAGCATTTT
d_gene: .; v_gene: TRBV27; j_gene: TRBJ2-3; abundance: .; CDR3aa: CASSLEGLSTDTQYF; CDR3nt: TGTGCCAGCAGTTTGGAGGGATTAAGCACAGATACGCAGTATTTT
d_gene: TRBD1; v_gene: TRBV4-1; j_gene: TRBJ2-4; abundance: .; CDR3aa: CASSQEDRGGIAKNIQYF; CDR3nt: TGCGCCAGCAGCCAAGAGGACAGGGGTGGTATAGCCAAAAACATTCAGTACTTC
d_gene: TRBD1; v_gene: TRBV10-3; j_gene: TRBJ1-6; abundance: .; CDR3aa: CAISEGGQGRSPLHF; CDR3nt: TGTGCCATCAGTGAGGGGGGACAGGGGCGATCACCCCTCCACTTT
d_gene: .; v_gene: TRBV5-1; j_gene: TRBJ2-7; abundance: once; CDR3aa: CASSLSTREYEQYF; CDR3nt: TGCGCCAGCAGCTTGTCGACACGTGAATACGAGCAGTACTTC
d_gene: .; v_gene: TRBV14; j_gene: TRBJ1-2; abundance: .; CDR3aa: CASSPALTVYGYTF; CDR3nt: TGTGCCAGCAGCCCAGCCTTGACAGTATATGGCTACACCTTC